These 15 T cell receptor beta chains came from one sample sequenced in a study of blood T cell repertoires in COVID-19. Repertoires were generated with immunoSEQ multiplex PCR, while TCRdb's copy carries only in-frame clones and drops some. The sample shows roughly 200,000 clones, approximately 80% of them seen only once. The material sequenced was peripheral blood. These TCRs come from a woman aged 80 or over with COVID-19, enrolled during active disease.

The chain uses TRBV5-8 and TRBJ2-3; possible D gene TRBD2, 6 bases. From germline, CDR1 is SGHTS and CDR2 YDEGEE. The CDR3 has 15 residues. Trimming left V 3 bases short and J 0 bases short, with 11 bases between. DNA of the CDR3: TGTGCCAGCAGCTCGGGTAGCGGTAGCACAGATACGCAGTATTTT. It translates to CASSSGSGSTDTQYF.

The count of this clone is one. The chain is built from TRBV6-5 and TRBJ1-4, with TRBD1 as a possible D gene (6 bases). Germline V gene lookup returns CDR1 MNHEY and CDR2 SVGAGI. V shed 8 bases and J shed 8 bases, with 21 bases lying between them. The CDR3 spans 15 residues. The CDR3 nucleotides read TGTGCCAGCGCAGGTTCAGGGGCCTATGGAGAAAAACTGTTTTTT. It encodes CASAGSGAYGEKLFF.

This clone came up a few times. The chain recombines TRBV9 with TRBJ2-7, with 9 bases identical to TRBD2. This CDR3 spans 15 amino acids. V shed 0 bases and J 4 bases; nucleotides not matched to a gene: 5. Per germline, CDR1 SGDLS and CDR2 YYNGEE. This CDR3 is CASSVEPSGVYEQYF. DNA for the CDR3: TGTGCCAGCAGCGTAGAGCCTAGCGGGGTTTACGAGCAGTACTTC.

The chain carries TRBV11-3 and TRBJ2-1, with TRBD2 matching 11 bases. With V trimmed by 6 bases and J by 5 bases, 3 bases remained unmatched. Looked up from germline, CDR1 is SGHNT and CDR2 is YENEEA. The CDR3 consists of 14 residues. The CDR3 DNA reads TGTGCCAGCAGGGGGACTAGCGGAGACAATGAGCAGTTCTTC. Translated: CASRGTSGDNEQFF.

The rearrangement uses TRBV25-1 and TRBJ1-4, with D possibly being TRBD1 (6 bases). The V and J ends lost 2 bases and 0 bases respectively, with 7 bases between them. The V gene's germline CDR1 is MGHDK and CDR2 SYGVNS. CDR3 size: 15 residues. CDR3 in amino acids: CASSEQGSTNEKLFF. CDR3 sequence (DNA): TGTGCCAGCAGTGAACAGGGGTCAACTAATGAAAAACTGTTTTTT.

This chain uses TRBV27 with TRBJ2-5, with 9 nucleotides matching TRBD2. This CDR3 is 17 amino acids long. V lost 6 bases to trimming and J lost 0 bases; unmatched junction nucleotides: 11. Germline loops: CDR1 MNHEY, CDR2 SMNVEV (reference sequence). The CDR3 DNA sequence: TGTGCCAGCAGCGGGACTAGCCGAACGATCAACCAAGAGACCCAGTACTTC. This sequence encodes CASSGTSRTINQETQYF.

The chain is built from TRBV5-1 and TRBJ1-3; TRBD1 might be the D (5 bases). CDR3 length equals 15 residues. CDR1 and CDR2 (germline): SGHRS, YFSETQ. V lost 5 bases, J lost 0 bases, and 12 bases lay in between. CDR3 in amino acids: CASRLDSSSGNTIYF. DNA for the CDR3: TGCGCCAGCAGGCTCGACAGTAGCTCTGGAAACACCATATATTTT.

This clone was picked up one time. The chain employs TRBV10-1 and TRBJ1-1; D is ambiguous. The V end was cut by 0 bases, the J end by 0 bases, with 8 bases between. Germline V gives CDR1 WNHNN, CDR2 SYGVQD (reference sequence). This CDR3 region has 15 residues. CDR3 DNA sequence: TGCGCCAGCAGTGAGTCGCTGGCCCTGAACACTGAAGCTTTCTTT. This translates into CASSESLALNTEAFF.

The J gene is TRBJ1-4, the V gene TRBV5-1; a weak D match, TRBD1 (6 bases). Germline V lookup: CDR1 SGHRS, CDR2 YFSETQ. Trimming stripped 0 bases from V and 5 bases from J, with 11 bases between. This CDR3 is 15 amino acids long. The CDR3 DNA reads TGCGCCAGCAGCTTGGCGACAGGAGCGAATGAAAAACTGTTTTTT. It yields the protein CASSLATGANEKLFF.

The J gene is TRBJ1-3, the V gene TRBV6-5; D gene ambiguous. This CDR3 region has 14 residues. V was trimmed by 6 bases and J by 0 bases, leaving 9 bases between them. Germline V gives CDR1 MNHEY, CDR2 SVGAGI. The CDR3 DNA sequence: TGTGCCAGCAGACCCATGAGCTCTGGAAACACCATATATTTT. This translates into CASRPMSSGNTIYF.

This chain's CDR3 is CASSDTGGEAFF. CDR3 in DNA: TGCGCCAGCAGTGACACAGGGGGCGAAGCTTTCTTT. V usage is TRBV10-1 and J usage is TRBJ1-1; 9 positions agree with TRBD1. V dropped 3 bases and J dropped 8; count of bases not matched to a gene: 1. The CDR3 loop spans 12 amino acids. CDR1 WNHNN and CDR2 SYGVQD come from the germline V gene (reference sequence).

This clone appeared a single time. The V gene is TRBV3-1 (or the pseudogene TRBV3-2), the J gene TRBJ2-2; D is ambiguous. Looked up from germline, CDR1 is LGHDT and CDR2 is YNNKEL (reference sequence). This CDR3 is built from 15 residues. With 1 base removed from V and 5 bases from J, the gap between germline ends came to 11 bases. Here the CDR3 reads CASSQASTGTGELFF. The CDR3, as DNA: TGTGCCAGCAGCCAAGCTAGTACCGGGACCGGGGAGCTGTTTTTT.

The CDR3 region has the DNA TGTGCCACCGAACACTCCGGGACAGGGAGAACCGGGGAGCTGTTTTTT. Its protein product is CATEHSGTGRTGELFF. V and J are TRBV3-1 (or the pseudogene TRBV3-2) and TRBJ2-2, with 9 bases lining up with TRBD1. The CDR3 spans 16 residues. Trimming took 10 bases from V and 5 from J; bases not matched to a gene: 14. In germline, CDR1 is LGHDT, CDR2 YNNKEL (reference sequence).

This chain joins TRBV3-1 (or the pseudogene TRBV3-2) and TRBJ1-4; weak D call: TRBD1 (5 bases). Germline CDR1 and CDR2: LGHDT and YNNKEL (reference sequence). This CDR3 is built from 15 residues. V lost 10 bases, J lost 3 bases, and 18 bases lay in between. CDR3 in amino acids: CATGRGLVANEKLFF. In DNA, the CDR3 is TGTGCCACCGGAAGGGGCTTAGTGGCTAATGAAAAACTGTTTTTT.

The CDR3 region is CASSPSGGYNEQFF. In DNA form, the CDR3 reads TGTGCCAGCAGTCCTAGCGGAGGCTACAATGAGCAGTTCTTC. The chain joins TRBV6-4 to TRBJ2-1, with 7 bases aligning to TRBD2. Trimming cost V 5 bases and J 3 bases; bases outside gene matches: 4. The CDR3 consists of 14 residues. Germline values: CDR1 MRHNA, CDR2 SNTAGT.